These 16 T cell receptor beta chains were all obtained from the same sample, sequenced in a study of OX40 agonist ivuxolimab in advanced cancers. The repertoire was sequenced with immunoSEQ multiplex PCR; TCRdb's copy has only in-frame clones and lacks some. The sample lists approximately 70,000 clones; over 80% were seen once. Material: CD4+ or CD8+ T cells sorted from blood, obtained in a trial of the OX40 agonist ivuxolimab. These receptors originate from an adult with an advanced solid tumor such as melanoma, head and neck, liver or kidney cancer.

The chain uses TRBV27 and TRBJ2-7; the D is unclear. Germline V lookup: CDR1 MNHEY, CDR2 SMNVEV (reference sequence). V dropped 5 bases and J dropped 0 bases, with 17 bases sitting between them. The CDR3 extends over 16 amino acids. The CDR3 region has the DNA TGTGCCAGCAGTGTAAACGGTCTTAAGGGCTCCTACGAGCAGTACTTC. Encoded protein: CASSVNGLKGSYEQYF.

V and J are TRBV5-5 and TRBJ1-3; TRBD1 matches at 8 bases. Germline loops: CDR1 SGHKS, CDR2 YYEKEE (reference sequence). The CDR3 consists of 14 residues. Trimming at V came to 0 bases and at J to 8 bases, leaving 4 bases not matched to a gene. The CDR3 nucleotides read TGTGCCAGCAGCTTGGGGCAGGGGGCTGACACCATATATTTT. Translation gives CASSLGQGADTIYF.

The CDR3 coding sequence is TGTGCCAGCACGGAATCTAACTATGGCTACACCTTC. Its protein is CASTESNYGYTF. V is TRBV6-6 and J is TRBJ1-2; D gene ambiguous. Trimming took off 7 bases at V and 0 bases at J, with 6 bases between the two ends. In germline, CDR1 is MNHNY, CDR2 SVGAGI (reference sequence). The length of the CDR3 is 12 residues.

CDR3 coding DNA: TGCGCCAGCAGCCAGATTCAACCCGCGAACACCGGGGAGCTGTTTTTT. Amino acids: CASSQIQPANTGELFF. This chain joins TRBV4-3 and TRBJ2-2; D call uncertain. V lost 3 bases to trimming and J lost 0 bases, with 11 bases between them. Per germline, CDR1 LGHNA and CDR2 YSLEER. The CDR3 length is 16 residues.

This chain joins TRBV13 and TRBJ2-1; D remains ambiguous. Looked up from germline, CDR1 is PRHDT and CDR2 is FYEKMQ (reference sequence). V lost 0 bases to trimming and J lost 0 bases, with 12 bases between them. The CDR3 spans 17 residues. CDR3 DNA: TGTGCCAGCAGCTTAGGCCCCTGGCCCAGCTCCTACAATGAGCAGTTCTTC. Its translation is CASSLGPWPSSYNEQFF.

This sequence joins TRBV4-1 and TRBJ2-1, with unresolved D. The V gene's germline CDR1 is MGHRA and CDR2 YSYEKL. This CDR3 is 17 amino acids long. Trimming took 1 base from V and 5 from J, leaving 18 bases between them. CDR3 sequence: CASSQGPLESLDNEQFF. CDR3 DNA: TGCGCCAGCAGCCAAGGCCCCTTGGAGAGTCTGGACAATGAGCAGTTCTTC.

In this sample, this clone turned up once. CDR3 nucleotides: TGTGCCAGCAGCGTCACCGGGACTCCGGATTACAATGAGCAGTTCTTC. Protein product: CASSVTGTPDYNEQFF. The chain combines TRBV9 with TRBJ2-1; the D gene is possibly TRBD2 (6 bases). Trimming cost V 2 bases and J 4 bases, with 16 bases left between them. The CDR3 consists of 16 residues. The V gene's germline CDR1 is SGDLS and CDR2 YYNGEE.

The V gene is TRBV11-2, the J gene TRBJ2-7; unclear D gene. V was trimmed by 5 bases and J by 4 bases, leaving 21 bases between them. Per the germline V gene, CDR1 is SGHAT and CDR2 is FQNNGV. The CDR3 is made up of 16 amino acids. The CDR3 nucleotides are TGTGCCAGCAGCCTGGGGTCGGACCTGTTAGCTTACGAGCAGTACTTC. Encoded protein: CASSLGSDLLAYEQYF.

The V call is TRBV4-3, the J call TRBJ2-1; tentatively, D is TRBD2 (5 bases). The CDR3 spans 17 residues. V lost 2 bases and J lost 7, with 21 bases in between. CDR1 is LGHNA and CDR2 is YSLEER in the germline V gene. In DNA form, the CDR3 reads TGCGCCAGCAGCCAAAACATTATCTTAGGACTCGGGAATGAGCAGTTCTTC. Translated: CASSQNIILGLGNEQFF.

The chain combines TRBV27 with TRBJ1-3; D remains unclear. The CDR3 is 18 residues long. The V gene lost 1 base and the J gene lost 0 bases, with 16 bases spanning the gap. The germline CDR1 and CDR2 sequences are MNHEY and SMNVEV (reference sequence). This CDR3 is CASSLYPPDFNSGNTIYF. CDR3 DNA sequence: TGTGCCAGCAGTTTATACCCCCCCGACTTTAACTCTGGAAACACCATATATTTT.

This sequence joins TRBV4-1 and TRBJ2-7; tentatively, D is TRBD1 or TRBD2 (5 bases each). With 4 bases removed from V and 0 bases from J, the gap between germline ends came to 10 bases. Germline loops: CDR1 MGHRA, CDR2 YSYEKL. The CDR3 totals 14 residues. As DNA, the CDR3 is TGCGCCAGCAGCCTCCCAGGGAGCTCCTACGAGCAGTACTTC. This translates into CASSLPGSSYEQYF.

This CDR3 is CASSLTHGQGAFYEQYF. In nucleotides, the CDR3 is TGTGCCAGCAGCCTCACCCATGGACAGGGGGCCTTCTACGAGCAGTACTTC. This chain joins TRBV27 and TRBJ2-7; the match to TRBD1 covers 11 bases. J lost 3 bases, V lost 6 bases, and 13 bases had no gene match. This CDR3 has 17 amino acids. Germline CDR1 and CDR2: MNHEY and SMNVEV (reference sequence).

The CDR3 loop reads CASSFSNTGELFF. The CDR3 DNA reads TGTGCCAGCAGCTTCTCGAACACCGGGGAGCTGTTTTTT. This chain connects TRBV7-2 to TRBJ2-2; no clear D. Trimming shortened V by 3 bases and J by 0 bases, and 2 bases separated the two germline ends. The CDR3 is 13 amino acids. Germline loops: CDR1 SGHTA, CDR2 FQGNSA.

This clone has only a few counts. This sequence joins TRBV27 and TRBJ1-2, with D possibly TRBD1 on 6 matching bases. The V gene lost 2 bases and the J gene lost 5 bases, with 15 bases spanning the gap. The CDR3 totals 15 residues. From germline, CDR1 is MNHEY and CDR2 SMNVEV (reference sequence). CDR3 in amino acids: CASSLRGGGGYGYTF. In nucleotides, the CDR3 is TGTGCCAGCAGTTTAAGGGGAGGGGGGGGTTATGGCTACACCTTC.

This rearrangement joins TRBV5-1 to TRBJ2-1; 8 bases align to TRBD2. The V gene end was trimmed by 0 bases and the J gene end by 4 bases; junction bases not matched to a gene: 3. Looked up from germline, CDR1 is SGHRS and CDR2 is YFSETQ. The CDR3 sequence is 15 residues long. The CDR3 nucleotides are TGCGCCAGCAGCTTGGAAATAGCGGGGTACAATGAGCAGTTCTTC. Its protein is CASSLEIAGYNEQFF.

The chain employs TRBV4-1 and TRBJ2-7; TRBD2 agrees at 8 bases. The CDR3 totals 17 residues. V was pared by 0 bases and J by 0 bases, with 7 bases of the junction left unmatched. The germline CDR1 and CDR2 sequences are MGHRA and YSYEKL. CDR3: CASSQEKGGRSSYEQYF. CDR3 DNA: TGCGCCAGCAGCCAAGAAAAGGGCGGGAGGAGCTCCTACGAGCAGTACTTC.